This T cell receptor beta chain was recovered during a study of blood T cell repertoires in COVID-19 (dated by TCRdb to between 2020 and 2021). Background on the whole study: The collaborator samples originated in the United States, Italy and Spain and spanned the acute and convalescent phases of COVID-19. The material from the prospective study consisted of cDNA or gDNA derived from T cells, B-cell-depleted T cells, or PBMCs. Deeply sampled blood TCRbeta repertoires from subjects exposed to, actively infected with, or recovered from COVID-19 were included in the dataset. The repertoires were released in a freely available public database meant as a resource for research on the immune response to SARS-CoV-2. The samples were drawn from the first 160 participants of the ongoing ImmuneRACE study and from 950 to 1,500 subjects provided by 6 global collaborators. The sample metadata nearly always contained a de-identified subject ID, COVID-19 status, age in years and sex. Where available, HLA class I and class II types were obtained from metadata supplied by the sample provider rather than from assay-based typing. The paper's findings and limits, for the study overall: The quantity of clinical and demographic metadata differed by source and by participant and was supplied without curation.

The immunoSEQ Assay, a bias-controlled multiplex PCR, was used to amplify TCRbeta CDR3 regions from genomic DNA. On the authors' methods: Nucleated cell counts per sample were estimated from amplification of reference gene primers within the assay. Sequence reads were collapsed and filtered to measure the absolute abundance of every unique TCRbeta CDR3 rearrangement. Productive Simpson clonality was computed per sample as the square root of Simpson's diversity index over productive rearrangements. TCRdb limited this immuneACCESS table to in-frame rearrangements with V and J called. A share of clones is missing; checked studies link under half to unresolved V genes, and the rest is unexplained. That table supplies the V and J calls and clone size; D and trimming were determined from the DNA. The sample contains some 370,000 clones, 87% of them found a single time. The ten largest clonotypes hold roughly a tenth of the sample.

Notes on this clone: What this receptor recognizes is not known. No much larger clone is present one base from it, and per-base qualities are unavailable.

At one collaborating source in Seattle, patients were enrolled during active infection and were followed longitudinally through the course of disease. Collaborating institutions collected whole blood in K2EDTA tubes following their own protocols. For TCRbeta analysis, collaborator samples were shipped as frozen whole blood, as isolated PBMCs, or as DNA extracted from either sample type. This clonotype was obtained from a woman aged 25 to 39 with COVID-19, enrolled during active disease. Source material: peripheral blood.

The encoded CDR3 is CSASSSGRAADTQYF. In nucleotide form, the sequence is TGCAGTGCTAGTAGTAGCGGGAGGGCCGCAGATACGCAGTATTTT. The V and J genes are TRBV20-1 and TRBJ2-3, and 11 junction bases match TRBD2. CDR1 and CDR2 were assigned from the germline V gene (reference sequence) as DFQATT and SNEGSKA. The cysteine opens and the phenylalanine closes a CDR3 of 15 amino acids. Only the CDR3 part of the read is kept: 45 bases, read in frame from the first base. Compared with germline, V lacks 3 bases and J lacks 4 bases; bases without a gene match: 6.